This T cell receptor (beta chain) appears in the sequencing data of a study of cytomegalovirus exposure and HLA in healthy donors. Study-wide results and limits: In a later analysis, a missense DCLRE1C variant was linked to TCR beta V- and J-gene trimming. Rarity characterized most TCR sequences, yet some public TCRs appeared in many donors. Being productive about 87% or about 30% of the time was typical of most TCR beta V segments in an earlier analysis.

This clone was seen a few times. The antigen is undetermined. This PCR relied on a set of 60 Vbeta primers and 13 Jbeta primers. TCRdb's copy holds only in-frame clones and misses some; the assay was immunoSEQ multiplex PCR. Here the sample spans under 130,000 clones, roughly 15% being singletons. This TCR was recovered from a female donor in good health and CMV-seronegative. The material sequenced was PBMCs.

This CDR3 reads CASSGLAGVSYEQYF. The CDR3 nucleotides are TGTGCCAGCAGCGGACTAGCGGGGGTCTCCTACGAGCAGTACTTC. The rearrangement joins TRBV11-2 to TRBJ2-7, with 13 bases matching TRBD2. The ends lost 5 bases at V and 0 bases at J; junction bases unmatched: 1. In germline, CDR1 is SGHAT, CDR2 FQNNGV. The CDR3 runs to 15 residues.